This TCR beta chain comes out of a study of T cells in localized non-small cell lung cancer. Study-level findings and limits: Blood T cell density predicted longer survival; adjacent-lung clonality, shorter. Exceeding tumor, uninvolved adjacent lung had the highest T cell clonality.

Sequencing used immunoSEQ multiplex PCR; TCRdb keeps in-frame clones, though not all of them. The data contain some 25,000 clones, 65% to 90% of them singletons. Trimming took off 5 bases at V and 2 bases at J, with 11 bases between the two ends. The germline gives CDR1 SGDLS, CDR2 YYNGEE. CDR3 size: 13 residues. Details on this clone: Its antigen is undetermined.

This receptor was taken from an older female donor with stage I lung adenocarcinoma. The starting material was peripheral blood, obtained before any cancer treatment. The rearrangement joins TRBV9 to TRBJ2-7; D gene ambiguous. DNA of the CDR3: TGTGCCAGCAGTCCCTCCGTCACCTACGAGCAGTACTTC. It encodes CASSPSVTYEQYF.